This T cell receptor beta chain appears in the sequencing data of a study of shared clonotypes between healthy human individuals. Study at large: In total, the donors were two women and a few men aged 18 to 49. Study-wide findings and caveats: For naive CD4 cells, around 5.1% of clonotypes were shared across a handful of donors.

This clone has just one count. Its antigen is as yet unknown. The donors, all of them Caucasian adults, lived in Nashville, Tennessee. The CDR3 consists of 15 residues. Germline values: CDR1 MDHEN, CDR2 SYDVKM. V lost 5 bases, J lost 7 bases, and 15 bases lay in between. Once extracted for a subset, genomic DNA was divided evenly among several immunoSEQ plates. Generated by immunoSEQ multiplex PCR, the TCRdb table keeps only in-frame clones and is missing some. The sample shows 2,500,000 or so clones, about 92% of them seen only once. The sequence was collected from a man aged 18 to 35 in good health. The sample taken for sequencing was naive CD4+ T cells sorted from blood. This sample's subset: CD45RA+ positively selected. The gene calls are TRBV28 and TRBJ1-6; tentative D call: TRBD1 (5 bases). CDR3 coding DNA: TGTGCCAGCAGTAGCAGGGAGGCCAAGAATTCACCCCTCCACTTT. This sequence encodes CASSSREAKNSPLHF.